This T cell receptor (beta chain) is from a study of molecular identifiers for immune sequencing clone quantification. Study-level findings and limits: Identical barcode-sharing TCR molecules could lead to underestimated sizes for highly expanded clones. Among 850,000 to 1,000,000 naive cells, spiked Jurkat TCR RNA from a single cell was reportedly detectable.

The bulk TCR libraries were made with methods described before and with listed TCR primers. Each CDR3 protein gets one entry after TCRdb re-called the PCR reads with MiXCR. There are approximately 670,000 distinct CDR3 sequences in the sample; roughly 21% occur only once, and roughly 0.83% lies in the top ten. The table lists this clonotype with many counts. Its antigen is unknown. Sequencing was done on a sample of naive CD8+ T cells from blood, with Jurkat cell RNA spiked in. Specified subset: FACS-sorted CD8+CD4-CCR7+CD45RA+ naive T cells. The TCR sequence derives from a human donor in good health. Some libraries in this study had Jurkat cell RNA spiked in.

The CDR3 sequence is CASRWTGIVGELFF. As DNA, the CDR3 is TGTGCCAGTAGATGGACAGGGATAGTCGGGGAGCTGTTTTTT. The rearrangement uses TRBV19 and TRBJ2-2; 8 nucleotides line up with TRBD1. Germline V gives CDR1 LNHDA, CDR2 SQIVND (reference sequence). V shed 6 bases and J 7 bases; nucleotides not matched to a gene: 7. The length of the CDR3 is 14 residues.